These T cell receptor beta chains were read from a single sample in a study of patients and donors after allogeneic stem cell transplantation. TCRdb ran MiXCR on the RT-PCR reads and lists one entry per CDR3 protein. The data contain about 960,000 distinct CDR3 sequences, under 20% of them singletons. The sample taken for sequencing was blood, either unsorted or a sorted T cell fraction (not recorded which). The receptors derive from a human donor who was either an allogeneic HSCT recipient or a stem cell or donor lymphocyte infusion donor (not recorded which). It is not recorded whose cells these are; they may come from a transplant donor. Each CDR3 is given with its conserved first and last residue. A D gene is named only where the DNA matches it firmly. For some rows the clone size is stated as once, few or many, or as a class when expanded; others skip it.

d_gene: -; j_gene: TRBJ2-6; v_gene: TRBV7-7; abundance: -; CDR3nt: TGTGCTAGACTAGGATCCGGGGCCAACGTCCTGACTTTC; CDR3aa: CARLGSGANVLTF
d_gene: TRBD2; j_gene: TRBJ2-2; v_gene: TRBV12-3/TRBV12-4; abundance: -; CDR3nt: TGTGCCAGCAATAGCGGGGGGCCCCCCGGGGAGCTGTTTTTT; CDR3aa: CASNSGGPPGELFF
d_gene: TRBD2; j_gene: TRBJ2-3; v_gene: TRBV9; abundance: few; CDR3nt: TGTGCCAGCAGCCCCTTAGTGGGACTAGCGGGAGCCACGCAGTATTTT; CDR3aa: CASSPLVGLAGATQYF
d_gene: TRBD2; j_gene: TRBJ2-1; v_gene: TRBV5-4; abundance: few; CDR3nt: TGTGCCAGCGGGGTAGCGGGAGCCAATGAGCAGTTCTTC; CDR3aa: CASGVAGANEQFF
d_gene: TRBD2; j_gene: TRBJ2-5; v_gene: TRBV4-2; abundance: -; CDR3nt: TGTGCCAGCAGCCAAGAAGGACTAGCTCAGGAGACCCAGTACTTC; CDR3aa: CASSQEGLAQETQYF
d_gene: -; j_gene: TRBJ1-6; v_gene: TRBV3-1; abundance: -; CDR3nt: TGTGCCAGCAGCCAAGGGTTACGTTCACCCCTCCACTTT; CDR3aa: CASSQGLRSPLHF
d_gene: -; j_gene: TRBJ2-5; v_gene: TRBV14; abundance: -; CDR3nt: TGTGCCAGCAGCCAAGCTCTCCGGGAGTTCCAAGAGACCCAGTACTTC; CDR3aa: CASSQALREFQETQYF
d_gene: -; j_gene: TRBJ2-1; v_gene: TRBV5-6; abundance: -; CDR3nt: TGTGCCAGCAGCGTCGAGCGAGAGCAGTTCTTC; CDR3aa: CASSVEREQFF
d_gene: -; j_gene: TRBJ2-1; v_gene: TRBV7-7; abundance: -; CDR3nt: TGTGCCAGCAGCTTAGGTGTTAGGTCCTACAATGAGCAGTTCTTC; CDR3aa: CASSLGVRSYNEQFF
d_gene: -; j_gene: TRBJ2-3; v_gene: TRBV5-1; abundance: -; CDR3nt: TGCGCCAGCAGCGTCGAGGACAGATCCACAGATACGCAGTATTTT; CDR3aa: CASSVEDRSTDTQYF
d_gene: -; j_gene: TRBJ1-2; v_gene: TRBV6-5; abundance: many; CDR3nt: TGTGCCAGCAGTTCGACTGATAACTATGGCTACACCTTC; CDR3aa: CASSSTDNYGYTF
d_gene: -; j_gene: TRBJ1-1; v_gene: TRBV5-1; abundance: -; CDR3nt: TGCGCCAGCTCCAAGGGGGACACTGAAGCTTTCTTT; CDR3aa: CASSKGDTEAFF
d_gene: -; j_gene: TRBJ2-3; v_gene: TRBV27; abundance: -; CDR3nt: TGTGCCAGCAGTTTGGCGCTATCCTTGTCCGGGCTAGCTAGCACAGATACGCAGTATTTT; CDR3aa: CASSLALSLSGLASTDTQYF
d_gene: -; j_gene: TRBJ2-7; v_gene: TRBV27; abundance: -; CDR3nt: TGTGCCAGCAGTTTCTTGCGGAGCTACGAGCAGTACTTC; CDR3aa: CASSFLRSYEQYF
d_gene: -; j_gene: TRBJ1-5; v_gene: TRBV3-1; abundance: -; CDR3nt: TGTGCCAGCAGCCCCCTTCCCCTAGCCGGGAGGGAGCCCCAGCATTTT; CDR3aa: CASSPLPLAGREPQHF
d_gene: TRBD2; j_gene: TRBJ2-1; v_gene: TRBV5-6; abundance: -; CDR3nt: TGTGCCAGCAGCCAAGGGACTAGCAGGCTCAATGAGCAGTTCTTC; CDR3aa: CASSQGTSRLNEQFF
d_gene: TRBD2; j_gene: TRBJ2-3; v_gene: TRBV12-3/TRBV12-4; abundance: -; CDR3nt: TGTGCCAGCAGACGATCTAGCGGGGGAGTCACAGATACGCAGTATTTT; CDR3aa: CASRRSSGGVTDTQYF
d_gene: TRBD2; j_gene: TRBJ2-2; v_gene: TRBV12-3/TRBV12-4; abundance: many; CDR3nt: TGTGCCAGCAGCCTAGCGGGGGGGAGGAACACCGGGGAGCTGTTTTTT; CDR3aa: CASSLAGGRNTGELFF
d_gene: TRBD1; j_gene: TRBJ1-2; v_gene: TRBV20-1; abundance: -; CDR3nt: TGCAGTGCAATACAGGGGGCGAGGGGCTACACCTTC; CDR3aa: CSAIQGARGYTF
d_gene: -; j_gene: TRBJ1-3; v_gene: TRBV9; abundance: many; CDR3nt: TGTGCCAGCAGCGTAGGAGGCAGGGCGGGAAACACCATATATTTT; CDR3aa: CASSVGGRAGNTIYF
d_gene: -; j_gene: TRBJ1-1; v_gene: TRBV2; abundance: -; CDR3nt: TGTGCCAGCAGCCAAAGGGACACGAGGGACACTGAAGCTTTCTTT; CDR3aa: CASSQRDTRDTEAFF
d_gene: -; j_gene: TRBJ2-7; v_gene: TRBV6-2/TRBV6-3; abundance: few; CDR3nt: TGTGCCAGCACCGACGCTGATCATGGCTACGAGCAGTACTTC; CDR3aa: CASTDADHGYEQYF
d_gene: -; j_gene: TRBJ2-1; v_gene: TRBV2; abundance: few; CDR3nt: TGTGCCAGCAGTCCCTTCGCCGGGAGATACAATGAGCAGTTCTTC; CDR3aa: CASSPFAGRYNEQFF
d_gene: -; j_gene: TRBJ1-1; v_gene: TRBV6-5; abundance: -; CDR3nt: TGTGCCAGCAGTTACGGGACACCTACTATGAACACTGAAGCTTTCTTT; CDR3aa: CASSYGTPTMNTEAFF
d_gene: -; j_gene: TRBJ2-7; v_gene: TRBV4-2; abundance: few; CDR3nt: TGTGCCAGCAGACCCTCAGGGACGGGCGAGCAGTACTTC; CDR3aa: CASRPSGTGEQYF
d_gene: TRBD1; j_gene: TRBJ2-7; v_gene: TRBV20-1; abundance: -; CDR3nt: TGCAGTGCTAGAAGACAGGGAATGGTTAGCGAGCAGTACTTC; CDR3aa: CSARRQGMVSEQYF
d_gene: TRBD1; j_gene: TRBJ2-1; v_gene: TRBV7-9; abundance: many; CDR3nt: TGTGCCAGCAGCCGGGCGACGACAGGGGTGGGGGTCGATGAGCAGTTCTTC; CDR3aa: CASSRATTGVGVDEQFF
d_gene: -; j_gene: TRBJ1-2; v_gene: TRBV2; abundance: few; CDR3nt: TGTGCCAGCAGGGACATTTCCTATGGCTACACCTTC; CDR3aa: CASRDISYGYTF
d_gene: TRBD1; j_gene: TRBJ1-2; v_gene: TRBV6-1; abundance: -; CDR3nt: TGTGCCAGCAGGTTACAGGGGGCCATCTATGGCTACACCTTC; CDR3aa: CASRLQGAIYGYTF
d_gene: -; j_gene: TRBJ2-4; v_gene: TRBV28; abundance: few; CDR3nt: TGTGCCAGCAGTACTTTGGGACTTCCTCTAGCCAAAAACATTCAGTACTTC; CDR3aa: CASSTLGLPLAKNIQYF
d_gene: -; j_gene: TRBJ1-2; v_gene: TRBV4-1; abundance: few; CDR3nt: TGCGCCAGCAGCCAAGATCTTGCAGCTAACTATGGCTACACCTTC; CDR3aa: CASSQDLAANYGYTF
d_gene: -; j_gene: TRBJ1-1; v_gene: TRBV29-1; abundance: -; CDR3nt: TGCAGCGTCGCCCACGGCGGGAACACTGAAGCTTTCTTT; CDR3aa: CSVAHGGNTEAFF
d_gene: TRBD1; j_gene: TRBJ2-2; v_gene: TRBV4-1; abundance: few; CDR3nt: TGCGCCAGCAGCCAAGATAGCGGGACAGGGGGCTACACCGGGGAGCTGTTTTTT; CDR3aa: CASSQDSGTGGYTGELFF
d_gene: TRBD1; j_gene: TRBJ2-7; v_gene: TRBV20-1; abundance: -; CDR3nt: TGCAGTGCCCCCGGACAGGGAGAAAACGAGCAGTACTTC; CDR3aa: CSAPGQGENEQYF
d_gene: -; j_gene: TRBJ1-5; v_gene: TRBV12-3/TRBV12-4; abundance: few; CDR3nt: TGTGCCAGCAGTTTCTTCCGGCAGGGTGGGAATCAGCCCCAGCATTTT; CDR3aa: CASSFFRQGGNQPQHF
d_gene: -; j_gene: TRBJ2-4; v_gene: TRBV25-1; abundance: -; CDR3nt: TGTGCCAACAGTGAAGAGGGGGATCCTCAAAACATTCAGTACTTC; CDR3aa: CANSEEGDPQNIQYF
d_gene: -; j_gene: TRBJ2-1; v_gene: TRBV5-1; abundance: -; CDR3nt: TGCGCCAGCAGCTTAGTAATAAGGGATGAGCAGTTCTTC; CDR3aa: CASSLVIRDEQFF
d_gene: -; j_gene: TRBJ2-2; v_gene: TRBV29-1; abundance: few; CDR3nt: TGCAGCGTACCGAAGGACAGGAACACCGGGGAGCTGTTTTTT; CDR3aa: CSVPKDRNTGELFF
d_gene: -; j_gene: TRBJ2-5; v_gene: TRBV20-1; abundance: -; CDR3nt: TGCAGTGCCCCCCTACCGGAGACCCAGTACTTC; CDR3aa: CSAPLPETQYF
d_gene: -; j_gene: TRBJ2-1; v_gene: TRBV27; abundance: -; CDR3nt: TGTGCCAGCAGTTTATCGAGACTTTACAATGAGCAGTTCTTC; CDR3aa: CASSLSRLYNEQFF
d_gene: -; j_gene: TRBJ1-2; v_gene: TRBV18; abundance: -; CDR3nt: TGTGCCAGCTCACCGGGAGCCCATGGCTACACCTTC; CDR3aa: CASSPGAHGYTF
d_gene: TRBD1; j_gene: TRBJ2-1; v_gene: TRBV6-5; abundance: -; CDR3nt: TGTGCCAGCAGTTACTCCCTGACGGGACAGGGGCTTAATGAGCAGTTCTTC; CDR3aa: CASSYSLTGQGLNEQFF
d_gene: -; j_gene: TRBJ2-2; v_gene: TRBV20-1; abundance: few; CDR3nt: TGCAGTGCGATCTTGGGGGGGCGTAACACCGGGGAGCTGTTTTTT; CDR3aa: CSAILGGRNTGELFF